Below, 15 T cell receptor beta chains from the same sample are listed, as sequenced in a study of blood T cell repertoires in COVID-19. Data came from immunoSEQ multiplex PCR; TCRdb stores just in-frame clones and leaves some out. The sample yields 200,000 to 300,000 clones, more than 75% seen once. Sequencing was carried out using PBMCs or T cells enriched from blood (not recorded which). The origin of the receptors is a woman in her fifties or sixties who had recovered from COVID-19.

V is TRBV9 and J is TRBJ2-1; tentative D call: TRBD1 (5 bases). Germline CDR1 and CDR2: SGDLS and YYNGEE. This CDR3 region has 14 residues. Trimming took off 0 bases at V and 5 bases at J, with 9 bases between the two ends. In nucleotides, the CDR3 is TGTGCCAGCAGCGTAGCCGACAGCGACAATGAGCAGTTCTTC. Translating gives CASSVADSDNEQFF. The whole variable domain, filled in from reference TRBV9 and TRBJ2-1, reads DSGVTQTPKHLITATGQRVTLRCSPRSGDLSVYWYQQSLDQGLQFLIQYYNGEERAKGNILERFSAQQFPDLHSELNLSSLELGDSALYFCASSVADSDNEQFFGPGTRLTVL.

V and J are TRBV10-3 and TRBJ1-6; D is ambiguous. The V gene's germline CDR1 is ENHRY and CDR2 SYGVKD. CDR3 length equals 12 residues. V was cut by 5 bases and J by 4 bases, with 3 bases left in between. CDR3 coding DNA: TGTGCCATCAGTCAGTATAATTCACCCCTCCACTTT. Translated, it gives CAISQYNSPLHF.

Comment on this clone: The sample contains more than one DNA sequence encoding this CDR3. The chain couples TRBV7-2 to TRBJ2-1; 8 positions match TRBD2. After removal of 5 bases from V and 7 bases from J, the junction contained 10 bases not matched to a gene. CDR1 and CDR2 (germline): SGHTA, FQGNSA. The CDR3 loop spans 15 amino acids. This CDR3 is CASSPRTSRGNEQFF. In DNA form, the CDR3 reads TGTGCCAGCAGCCCTCGGACTAGCCGGGGGAATGAGCAGTTCTTC.

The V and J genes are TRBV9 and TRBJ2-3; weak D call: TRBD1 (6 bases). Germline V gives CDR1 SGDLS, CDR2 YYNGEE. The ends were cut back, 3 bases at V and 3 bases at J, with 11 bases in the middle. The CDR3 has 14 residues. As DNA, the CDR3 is TGTGCCAGCAGCGCTCAAGGGGGTACAGATACGCAGTATTTT. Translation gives CASSAQGGTDTQYF.

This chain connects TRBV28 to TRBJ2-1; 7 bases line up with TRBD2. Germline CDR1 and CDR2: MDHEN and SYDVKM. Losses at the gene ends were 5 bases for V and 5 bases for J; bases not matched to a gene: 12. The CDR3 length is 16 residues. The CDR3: CASSLVGGSGDNEQFF. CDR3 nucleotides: TGTGCCAGCAGTCTCGTCGGGGGGAGCGGTGACAATGAGCAGTTCTTC.

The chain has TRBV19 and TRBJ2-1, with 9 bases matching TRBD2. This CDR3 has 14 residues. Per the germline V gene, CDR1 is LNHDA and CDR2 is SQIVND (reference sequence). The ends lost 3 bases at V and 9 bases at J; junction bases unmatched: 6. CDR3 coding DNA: TGTGCCAGTAGTATTGGGCGGGGGGGCGGTGAGCAGTTCTTC. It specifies CASSIGRGGGEQFF.

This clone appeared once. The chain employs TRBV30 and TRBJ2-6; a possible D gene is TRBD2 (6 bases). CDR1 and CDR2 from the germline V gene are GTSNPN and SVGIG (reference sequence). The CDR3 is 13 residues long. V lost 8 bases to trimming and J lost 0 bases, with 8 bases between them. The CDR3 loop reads CARESSGANVLTF. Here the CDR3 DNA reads TGTGCCCGGGAGAGCTCTGGGGCCAACGTCCTGACTTTC.

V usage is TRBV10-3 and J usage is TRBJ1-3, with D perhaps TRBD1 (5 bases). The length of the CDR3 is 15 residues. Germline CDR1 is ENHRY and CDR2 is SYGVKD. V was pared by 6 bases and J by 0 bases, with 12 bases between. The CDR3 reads CAIRAGGYSGNTIYF. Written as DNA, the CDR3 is TGTGCCATCAGGGCGGGGGGGTACTCTGGAAACACCATATATTTT.

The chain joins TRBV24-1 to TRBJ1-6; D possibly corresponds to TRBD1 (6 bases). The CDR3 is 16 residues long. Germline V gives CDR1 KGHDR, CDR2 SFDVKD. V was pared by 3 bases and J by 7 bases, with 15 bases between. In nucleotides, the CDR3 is TGTGCCACCAGTGATCTCGACAGGTGGGGAAATTCACCCCTCCACTTT. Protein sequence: CATSDLDRWGNSPLHF.

DNA of the CDR3: TGTGCCAGCAGCCAAGAAGAAGGCGGGGTCCAAGAGACCCAGTACTTC. Translation gives CASSQEEGGVQETQYF. This chain connects TRBV3-1 (or the pseudogene TRBV3-2) to TRBJ2-5, with a possible D match to TRBD2 (6 bases). This CDR3 has 16 residues. V lost 0 bases and J lost 1, with 12 bases in between. Germline V gene data show CDR1 as LGHDT and CDR2 as YNNKEL (reference sequence).

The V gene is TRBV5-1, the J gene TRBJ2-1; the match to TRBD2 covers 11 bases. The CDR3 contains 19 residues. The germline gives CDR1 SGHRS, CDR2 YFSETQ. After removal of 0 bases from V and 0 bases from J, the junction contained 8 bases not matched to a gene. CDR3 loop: CASSLDLTSGSFSYNEQFF. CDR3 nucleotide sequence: TGCGCCAGCAGCTTGGACCTAACTAGCGGGAGTTTCTCCTACAATGAGCAGTTCTTC.

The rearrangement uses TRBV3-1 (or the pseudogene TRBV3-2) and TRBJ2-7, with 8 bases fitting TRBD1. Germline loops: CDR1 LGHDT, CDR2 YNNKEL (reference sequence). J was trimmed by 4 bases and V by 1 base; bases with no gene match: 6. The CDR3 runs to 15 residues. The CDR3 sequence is CASSQADREWYEQYF. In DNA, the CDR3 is TGTGCCAGCAGCCAAGCGGACAGGGAATGGTACGAGCAGTACTTC.

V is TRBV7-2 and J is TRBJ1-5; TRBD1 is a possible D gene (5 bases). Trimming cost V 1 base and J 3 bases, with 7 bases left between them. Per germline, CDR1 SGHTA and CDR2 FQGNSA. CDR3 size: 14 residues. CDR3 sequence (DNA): TGTGCCAGCAGCTTAGGACAGAACAATCAGCCCCAGCATTTT. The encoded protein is CASSLGQNNQPQHF.

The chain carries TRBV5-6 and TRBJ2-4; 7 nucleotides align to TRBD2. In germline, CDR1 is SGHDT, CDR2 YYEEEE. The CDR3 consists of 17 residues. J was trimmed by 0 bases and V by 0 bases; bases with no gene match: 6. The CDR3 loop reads CASSLGTGRVAKNIQYF. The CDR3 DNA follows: TGTGCCAGCAGCTTGGGTACGGGGAGGGTAGCCAAAAACATTCAGTACTTC.

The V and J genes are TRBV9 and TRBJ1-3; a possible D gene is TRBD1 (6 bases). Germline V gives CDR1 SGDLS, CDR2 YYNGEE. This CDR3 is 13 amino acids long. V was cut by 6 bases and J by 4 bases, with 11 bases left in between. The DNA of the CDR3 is TGTGCCAGCACCGCGGGGGCGGGAAACACCATATATTTT. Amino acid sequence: CASTAGAGNTIYF. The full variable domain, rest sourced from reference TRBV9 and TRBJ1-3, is DSGVTQTPKHLITATGQRVTLRCSPRSGDLSVYWYQQSLDQGLQFLIQYYNGEERAKGNILERFSAQQFPDLHSELNLSSLELGDSALYFCASTAGAGNTIYFGEGSWLTVV.